This T cell receptor beta chain was sequenced in a study of identical twins. Whole-study results and caveats: Monozygotic twin pairs showed more out-of-frame TCR alpha sharing than models estimated.

V was pared by 0 bases and J by 7 bases, with 16 bases of the junction left unmatched. Germline V CDR1 and CDR2: DFQATT, SNEGSKA (reference sequence). CDR3 size: 18 residues. It was template switching that added a universal primer site, and there were unique molecular identifiers on the cDNA. MiXCR, applied by TCRdb to the 5' RACE reads, yields one record per CDR3 protein. The table shows about 530,000 distinct CDR3 sequences, with approximately 14% occurring only once. This clonotype was seen only a few times. What it binds is unknown. These sequences were also reported in another study, on yellow fever vaccine responses in identical twins.

The sequenced material came from CD4+ T cells sorted from blood. This chain links TRBV20-1 with TRBJ2-7, with 12 nucleotides matching TRBD2. The source is a woman between 18 and 29 years old in good health. This chain's CDR3 is CSARDGLAGGPFSREQYF. In nucleotides, the CDR3 is TGCAGTGCTAGAGATGGGCTAGCGGGAGGGCCTTTCTCACGGGAGCAGTACTTC.